These T cell receptor beta chains were read from a single sample in a study of CD8 T cells in ankylosing spondylitis. TCRdb fed the 5' RACE reads into MiXCR, producing one record per CDR3 protein. The sample has about 300,000 distinct CDR3 sequences, about 9.9% seen once. Sequencing was done on a sample of blood, either unsorted or a sorted T cell fraction (not recorded which). All receptors come from a female donor with ankylosing spondylitis or in good health (not recorded which). Each CDR3 is given with its conserved first and last residue. The order of the fields is V gene, J gene, CDR3 protein.

>TRBV20-1|TRBJ1-5
CSARSGGSNQPQHF
>TRBV20-1|TRBJ2-5
CSARDMKSQETQYF
>TRBV7-7|TRBJ2-5
CASSSGGAETQYF
>TRBV4-1|TRBJ2-3
CASSQDGTGRRGTQYF
>TRBV5-1|TRBJ2-7
CASSLSLSPRDEQYF
>TRBV3-1|TRBJ2-1
CASSQVTGQGDNEQFF
>TRBV2|TRBJ1-2
CASSEGLWRGGYTF
>TRBV20-1|TRBJ2-1
CSAPLRVGGRYNEQFF
>TRBV5-1|TRBJ2-5
CASSPEIGDLVF
>TRBV20-1|TRBJ2-7
CSAQVGLAGYEQYF
>TRBV5-1|TRBJ2-2
CASSLPDRNTGELFF
>TRBV28|TRBJ1-3
CASSLDRPSGNTIYF
>TRBV7-6|TRBJ1-1
CASSSRGNTEAFF
>TRBV2|TRBJ1-1
CASSEGRGDTEAFF
>TRBV5-5|TRBJ1-4
CASRFNRDSNEKLFF
>TRBV25-1|TRBJ2-7
CASSDDRGPYEQYF
>TRBV5-1|TRBJ2-2
CASSPRRGLAEVTGELFF
>TRBV29-1|TRBJ2-1
CSVFGTSGYNEQFF
>TRBV5-1|TRBJ2-5
CASTLGSANVVETQYF
>TRBV12-3/TRBV12-4|TRBJ1-1
CATSLRLDTEAFF
>TRBV6-1|TRBJ1-5
CASRLTGGDRDQPQHF
>TRBV29-1|TRBJ2-1
CSVERPTGGLAYNEQFF
>TRBV5-4|TRBJ2-3
CASSSVAGVTDTQYF
>TRBV20-1|TRBJ1-5
CSASGVRGQPQHF
>TRBV12-3/TRBV12-4|TRBJ2-1
CASILGKGGRGSGDEQFF
>TRBV5-1|TRBJ2-7
CASSFPSGSGEQYF
>TRBV20-1|TRBJ2-7
CSAPNSGSEQYF
>TRBV28|TRBJ2-7
CASSGPGSGTYEQYF
>TRBV5-5|TRBJ1-2
CASSQQGSYGYTF
>TRBV7-9|TRBJ2-5
CASTGVEETQYF
>TRBV5-1|TRBJ2-3
CASSSSGRADTQYF
>TRBV5-1|TRBJ2-7
CASSSGDRPLYEQYF
>TRBV5-1|TRBJ2-5
CASRGSGTIAETQYF
>TRBV20-1|TRBJ2-5
CSARDIAGRGETQYF
>TRBV5-1|TRBJ2-2
CASSLLQNTGELFF
>TRBV11-2|TRBJ2-2
CASSLRVLLAGVRSGELFF
>TRBV20-1|TRBJ2-7
CSAREGQGYEQYF
>TRBV5-5|TRBJ2-1
CASSLLAGARDEQFF
>TRBV5-1|TRBJ2-3
CASSYSGGPVDTQYF
>TRBV19|TRBJ2-3
CASSGGISTDTQYF
>TRBV7-2|TRBJ2-3
CASSLDQNRADTQYF
>TRBV9|TRBJ1-1
CASSVVTGKYTEAFF
>TRBV20-1|TRBJ2-7
CSAPKGGVGYEQYF
>TRBV2|TRBJ2-3
CASSEVMNTQYF